The clone carrying this T cell receptor (beta chain) turned up a few times. The source material, RNA transcripts, was used to amplify TCR beta CDR3 regions. Using the HTBI primer set, a first-round RT-PCR was run on the TCR CDR3. TCRdb used MiXCR to reprocess the multiplex PCR reads, holding one entry per CDR3 protein. This sample has about 640,000 distinct CDR3 sequences, with around 20% found just once. Per germline, CDR1 SGDLS and CDR2 YYNGEE. CDR3 length: 14 amino acids. Trimming left V 1 base short and J 3 bases short, with 10 bases between. The entry originates in a study of T cells in Graves' hyperthyroidism and ophthalmopathy.

The J gene is TRBJ1-2, the V gene TRBV9; D is undetermined. The sequencing sample was made of blood. This receptor was identified in a man aged 30 to 39 with Graves' ophthalmopathy. The CDR3: CASSVSARDYGYTF. The CDR3 DNA is TGTGCCAGCAGCGTAAGTGCAAGGGACTATGGCTACACCTTC.